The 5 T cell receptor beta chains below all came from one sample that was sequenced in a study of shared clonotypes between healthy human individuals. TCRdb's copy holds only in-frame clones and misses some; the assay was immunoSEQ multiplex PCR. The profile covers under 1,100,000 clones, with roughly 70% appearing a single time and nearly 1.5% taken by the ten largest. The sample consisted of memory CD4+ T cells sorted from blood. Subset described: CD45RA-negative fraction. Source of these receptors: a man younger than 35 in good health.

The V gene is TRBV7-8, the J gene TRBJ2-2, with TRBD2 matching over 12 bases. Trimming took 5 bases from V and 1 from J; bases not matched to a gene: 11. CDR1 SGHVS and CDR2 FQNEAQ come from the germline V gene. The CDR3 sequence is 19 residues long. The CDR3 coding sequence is TGTGCCAGCAGCCTTTCGACTAGCGGGGGTGTTATGAACACCGGGGAGCTGTTTTTT. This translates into CASSLSTSGGVMNTGELFF.

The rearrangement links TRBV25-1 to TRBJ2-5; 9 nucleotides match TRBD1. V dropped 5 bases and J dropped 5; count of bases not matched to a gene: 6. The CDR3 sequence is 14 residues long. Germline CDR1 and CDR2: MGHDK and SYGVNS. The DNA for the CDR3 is TGTGCCAGCAGTCCAACAGGGGGCGGGGAGACCCAGTACTTC. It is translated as CASSPTGGGETQYF.

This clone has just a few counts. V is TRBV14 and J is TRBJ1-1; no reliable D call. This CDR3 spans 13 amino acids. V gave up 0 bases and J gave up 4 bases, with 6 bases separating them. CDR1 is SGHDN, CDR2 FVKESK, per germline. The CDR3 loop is CASSQDEVTEAFF. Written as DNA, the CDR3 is TGTGCCAGCAGCCAAGATGAGGTCACTGAAGCTTTCTTT.

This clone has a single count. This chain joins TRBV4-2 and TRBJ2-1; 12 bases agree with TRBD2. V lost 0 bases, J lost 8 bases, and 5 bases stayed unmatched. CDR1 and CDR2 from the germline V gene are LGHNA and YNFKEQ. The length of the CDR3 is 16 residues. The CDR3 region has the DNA TGTGCCAGCAGCCAAGATCCTAGCGGGGGGGCCTATGAGCAGTTCTTC. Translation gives CASSQDPSGGAYEQFF.

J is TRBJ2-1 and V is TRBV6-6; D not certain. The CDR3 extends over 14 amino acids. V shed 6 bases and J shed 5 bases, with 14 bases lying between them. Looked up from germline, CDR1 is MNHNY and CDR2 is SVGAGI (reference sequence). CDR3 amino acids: CASSPDATHNEQFF. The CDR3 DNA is TGTGCCAGCAGCCCAGACGCCACCCACAATGAGCAGTTCTTC.